Listed below are T cell receptor beta chains from one sample, sequenced in a study of shared T cell receptors in the human thymus. Generated by immunoSEQ multiplex PCR, the TCRdb table keeps only in-frame clones and is missing some. This sample has hundreds of thousands of clones, with around 85% found just once. These same records also appear under a second study, on human thymus T cells.

Sample: thymocytes. The receptors were gathered from a girl under three years old with a congenital heart defect. CDR3s include the opening cysteine and the closing phenylalanine or tryptophan. The order of the fields is D gene, J gene, V gene, clone size, CDR3 DNA, CDR3 protein. D genes are given only for firm matches. Clone sizes are given selectively: once, few, many, or a class where the clone is expanded.

. | TRBJ1-4 | TRBV6-5 | . | TGTGCCAGCAGTTATGTCAGGGGAGCAACTAATGAAAAACTGTTTTTT | CASSYVRGATNEKLFF
. | TRBJ1-2 | TRBV6-5 | . | TGTGCCAGCAGTTACCTCGCCCGCCATGCGTCTGGCTACACCTTC | CASSYLARHASGYTF
TRBD1 | TRBJ2-7 | TRBV28 | . | TGTGCCAGCAGTTCCTACCCGGGACAGATGGGGCAGTGGGCCGAGCAGTACTTC | CASSSYPGQMGQWAEQYF
. | TRBJ1-2 | TRBV7-9 | . | TGTGCCAGCAGCTTGCCAGACAGCCAGACTAACTATGGCTACACCTTC | CASSLPDSQTNYGYTF
TRBD2 | TRBJ2-7 | TRBV7-2 | . | TGTGCCAGCAGCTTAGGTCCTAGCGGAGAACTTGGGAGCGAGCAGTACTTC | CASSLGPSGELGSEQYF
TRBD1 | TRBJ1-1 | TRBV5-8 | . | TGTGCCAGCAGCTGGGGGACAGGGGGTCACACTGAAGCTTTCTTT | CASSWGTGGHTEAFF
TRBD1 | TRBJ1-2 | TRBV6-6 | . | TGTGCCAGCCTAACTCAACACCGACAGGGCAGCTATGGCTACACCTTC | CASLTQHRQGSYGYTF
. | TRBJ2-7 | TRBV7-2 | . | TGTGCCAGCAGCTTAGCGCTAGAGGGGGCCTACGAGCAGTACTTC | CASSLALEGAYEQYF
. | TRBJ1-2 | TRBV6-5 | . | TGTGCCAGCAGTCGACGACACGATTATGGCTACACCTTC | CASSRRHDYGYTF
. | TRBJ2-1 | TRBV7-6 | . | TGTGCCAGCAGCTTAGTTTGCGACAGCCACAATGAGCAGTTCTTC | CASSLVCDSHNEQFF
. | TRBJ1-1 | TRBV28 | . | TGTGCCAGCAGTTTAAGGGGCCGCAGGCAGGCGAACACTGAAGCTTTCTTT | CASSLRGRRQANTEAFF
TRBD1 | TRBJ2-3 | TRBV28 | once | TGTGCCAGCATAGCGACAGGGGGAACAGATACGCAGTATTTT | CASIATGGTDTQYF
. | TRBJ1-4 | TRBV5-5 | . | TGTGCCAGCAGCCAGAAGAGCGGAAAAGGTTCAACTAATGAAAAACTGTTTTTT | CASSQKSGKGSTNEKLFF
TRBD1 | TRBJ2-1 | TRBV27 | . | TGTGCCAGCAGTCCGACTAAGAGGACAGGGATGAATGAGCAGTTCTTC | CASSPTKRTGMNEQFF
TRBD1 | TRBJ2-7 | TRBV6-5 | . | TGTGCCAGCAGTCCGAATTCGACAGGGACCTACGAGCAGTACTTC | CASSPNSTGTYEQYF
TRBD1 | TRBJ1-6 | TRBV19 | . | TGTGCCACCTCTCGACAGGGGGAGTATAATTCACCCCTCCACTTT | CATSRQGEYNSPLHF
. | TRBJ1-2 | TRBV10-2 | . | TGCGCCAGCACAAGACAGGCTCGCTATGGCTACACCTTC | CASTRQARYGYTF
. | TRBJ1-6 | TRBV19 | . | TGTGCCAGTAGTACCGGACAGACGAGGTCCTATAATTCACCCCTCCACTTT | CASSTGQTRSYNSPLHF
. | TRBJ1-1 | TRBV6-1 | . | TGTGCCAGCAGTGGACAGACCCTAGGAGCTTTCTTT | CASSGQTLGAFF
. | TRBJ1-5 | TRBV21-1 | . | TGTGCCAGCTGCTATGCAGGGGGTCTGCGTCAGCCCCAGCATTTT | CASCYAGGLRQPQHF
. | TRBJ2-7 | TRBV6-1 | few | TGTGCCAGCAGGGACAGCCAATACGAGCAGTACTTC | CASRDSQYEQYF
TRBD2 | TRBJ2-7 | TRBV28 | . | TGTGCCAGCAGTTTATCTGGACTAGGAGGCTACGAGCAGTACTTC | CASSLSGLGGYEQYF
. | TRBJ1-1 | TRBV10-1 | . | TGCGCCAGCAGTGAGTCAGGGACATCCACTGAAGCTTTCTTT | CASSESGTSTEAFF
. | TRBJ1-2 | TRBV21-1 | . | TGTGCCAGCAGCAAAGTAAAGGACAGGGCCGACTATGGCTACACCTTC | CASSKVKDRADYGYTF
. | TRBJ1-2 | TRBV18 | . | TGTGCCAGCTCACCTTCAGACAGGACCCCCGGTGGCTACACCTTC | CASSPSDRTPGGYTF
. | TRBJ1-1 | TRBV6-5 | . | TGTGCCAGCAGTCCGTCGAACACTGAAGCTTTCTTT | CASSPSNTEAFF
TRBD1 | TRBJ1-5 | TRBV2 | . | TGTGCCAGCAGTATGGGACAGGGAGGGCTCGAATTTCGTAGCAATCAGCCCCAGCATTTT | CASSMGQGGLEFRSNQPQHF
. | TRBJ1-1 | TRBV6-1 | once | TGTGCCGGCGGAAAAACAGGGAAAAACACTGAAGCTTTCTTT | CAGGKTGKNTEAFF
. | TRBJ1-2 | TRBV15 | . | TGTGCCACCAGCAGAGAGACAGAGAGTAACTATGGCTACACCTTC | CATSRETESNYGYTF
TRBD1 | TRBJ2-5 | TRBV5-4 | . | TGTGCCAGCAGCTTGGGGGACAGGGTAAACCAAGAGACCCAGTACTTC | CASSLGDRVNQETQYF
. | TRBJ1-2 | TRBV27 | . | TGTGCCAGCAGTTGCCGGCCCGCGGATGGCTATACCTTC | CASSCRPADGYTF
TRBD1 | TRBJ1-4 | TRBV6-6 | . | TGTGCCAGCAGTCAAACGGGACAGAGTGAAAAACTGTTTTTT | CASSQTGQSEKLFF
TRBD1 | TRBJ1-5 | TRBV6-1 | . | TGTGCCAGCAGCCCGGACAGGGGGGGCAATCAGCCCCAGCATTTT | CASSPDRGGNQPQHF
. | TRBJ1-1 | TRBV6-5 | . | TGTGCCAGCAGTCCTTGCAGGGTGTACACTGAAGCTTTCTTT | CASSPCRVYTEAFF
TRBD1 | TRBJ2-7 | TRBV5-1 | . | TGCGCCAGCAGCTTGGGGGGACAGGGCCTCGGCGAGCAGTACTTC | CASSLGGQGLGEQYF
. | TRBJ2-5 | TRBV21-1 | . | TGTGCCAGCAGCAAGACAGAACTCCAAGAGACCCAGTACTTC | CASSKTELQETQYF
TRBD1 | TRBJ1-6 | TRBV5-1 | . | TGCGCCAGCAGCCTTGGGACAGGGTTTGGGTCCTATAATTCACCCCTCCACTTT | CASSLGTGFGSYNSPLHF
TRBD1 | TRBJ1-1 | TRBV10-3 | . | TGTGCCATCAGAGAGCACACAGGGGGCTGGAGCACTGAAGCTTTCTTT | CAIREHTGGWSTEAFF
. | TRBJ1-2 | TRBV7-8 | once | TGTGCCAGCACCACGATCCTTGGGCGGGATCCACGCAACTATGGCTACACCTTC | CASTTILGRDPRNYGYTF
. | TRBJ2-5 | TRBV6-5 | . | TGTGCCAGCAGTCAACTGACAGCCACCCAAGAGACCCAGTACTTC | CASSQLTATQETQYF
. | TRBJ1-2 | TRBV6-5 | . | TGTGCCAGCCGATCCCCAGCTAACTATGGCTACACCTTC | CASRSPANYGYTF